Listed below are T cell receptor beta chains from one sample, sequenced in a study of response to subunit inactivated influenza vaccine. MiXCR, applied by TCRdb to the RT-PCR reads, yields one record per CDR3 protein. The table includes about 570,000 distinct CDR3 sequences, approximately 10% detected once. The sequencing here drew on PBMCs from blood, taken on the day of vaccination. All receptors come from a man aged 45-65 years who received an inactivated influenza vaccine. Each CDR3 is given with its conserved first and last residue. The D gene is left open where the match is weak. Only some rows state a clone size, as once, few, many or a class for expanded clones.

j_call clone_size v_call d_call cdr3_aa cdr3_nt
TRBJ2-5 . TRBV7-2 . CASTPDGGQGTQYF TGTGCCAGCACACCAGATGGGGGCCAAGGGACCCAGTACTTC
TRBJ1-2 few TRBV6-5 . CASRGNYGYTF TGTGCCAGCAGGGGGAACTATGGCTACACCTTC
TRBJ1-3 . TRBV9 . CASSVAGEGGNTIYF TGTGCCAGCAGCGTAGCTGGAGAGGGAGGAAACACCATATATTTT
TRBJ2-1 . TRBV3-1 TRBD2 CASSQVAASGNSYNEQFF TGTGCCAGCAGCCAAGTTGCCGCTAGCGGAAACTCCTACAATGAGCAGTTCTTC
TRBJ2-1 few TRBV7-9 TRBD2 CASSLSVFGGSYNEQFF TGTGCCAGCAGCTTAAGTGTGTTCGGGGGGAGCTACAATGAGCAGTTCTTC
TRBJ2-7 . TRBV27 . CASSKRQDTYEQYF TGTGCCAGCTCCAAACGACAGGATACCTACGAGCAGTACTTC
TRBJ2-3 . TRBV11-3 TRBD2 CASSIRTSGAGTDTQYF TGTGCCAGCAGCATCCGGACTAGCGGGGCCGGCACAGATACGCAGTATTTT
TRBJ1-5 . TRBV12-3/TRBV12-4 TRBD1 CASSRTGHQPQHF TGTGCCAGCAGTCGGACAGGGCATCAGCCCCAGCATTTT
TRBJ2-1 few TRBV19 TRBD1 CASRRDRGPNEQFF TGTGCCAGTAGGCGGGACAGGGGGCCGAATGAGCAGTTCTTC
TRBJ2-5 few TRBV19 . CASSMGRQETQYF TGTGCCAGTAGTATGGGCAGACAAGAGACCCAGTACTTC
TRBJ2-7 . TRBV5-1 TRBD1 CASSPSDRGNEQYF TGCGCCAGCAGCCCATCCGACAGGGGGAACGAGCAGTACTTC
TRBJ2-2 few TRBV3-1 . CASSLETDITGELFF TGTGCCAGCAGCCTAGAGACGGATATAACCGGGGAGCTGTTTTTT
TRBJ2-7 . TRBV5-1 . CASSLEGHRYEQYF TGCGCCAGCAGCTTGGAAGGTCATCGATACGAGCAGTACTTC
TRBJ1-1 . TRBV7-3 . CASSLGTGGGTEAFF TGTGCCAGCAGCTTAGGGACGGGCGGGGGCACTGAAGCTTTCTTT
TRBJ1-6 many TRBV20-1 . CSARGSRNNSPLHF TGCAGTGCTAGAGGGTCGCGGAATAATTCACCCCTCCACTTT
TRBJ2-5 few TRBV12-3/TRBV12-4 . CASSHHGETQYF TGTGCCAGCAGCCACCACGGCGAGACCCAGTACTTC
TRBJ2-7 many TRBV2 . CAIWTEPYEQYF TGTGCCATATGGACGGAGCCCTACGAGCAGTACTTC
TRBJ2-1 . TRBV7-9 . CAVRQRVPHNEQFF TGTGCCGTACGACAGCGGGTACCCCACAATGAGCAGTTCTTC
TRBJ2-1 . TRBV12-3/TRBV12-4 TRBD2 CASSQTGGRVYEQFF TGTGCCAGCAGCCAGACTGGCGGGAGGGTGTATGAGCAGTTCTTC
TRBJ2-2 few TRBV5-6 TRBD2 CASSLVGGGAVGELFF TGTGCCAGCAGCTTGGTCGGCGGGGGGGCAGTCGGGGAGCTGTTTTTT
TRBJ2-1 . TRBV4-1 TRBD2 CASSQHTSGYNEQFF TGCGCCAGCAGCCAGCACACTAGCGGCTACAATGAGCAGTTCTTC
TRBJ2-7 few TRBV20-1 . CSAPRNPLSYEQYF TGCAGTGCTCCTCGGAACCCGCTGTCCTACGAGCAGTACTTC
TRBJ2-1 few TRBV7-6 . CASRPTALSGNEQFF TGTGCCAGCAGGCCGACTGCCCTCAGTGGTAATGAGCAGTTCTTC
TRBJ2-3 . TRBV12-3/TRBV12-4 TRBD1 CASSPGGRADTQYF TGTGCCAGCAGTCCAGGGGGCCGGGCAGATACGCAGTATTTT
TRBJ2-7 few TRBV27 TRBD2 CASSLGGSGGEQYF TGTGCCAGCAGTTTAGGGGGTAGCGGGGGCGAGCAGTACTTC
TRBJ1-2 few TRBV20-1 TRBD1 CSAPGDRNYGYTF TGCAGTGCCCCCGGGGACAGAAACTATGGCTACACCTTC
TRBJ1-2 . TRBV12-3/TRBV12-4 TRBD1 CASSHRGLLYGYTF TGTGCCAGCAGTCACAGGGGGCTTCTCTATGGCTACACCTTC
TRBJ2-1 many TRBV24-1 TRBD1 CATSGAGTGGLNEQFF TGTGCCACCAGCGGAGCCGGGACAGGGGGCCTCAATGAGCAGTTCTTC
TRBJ2-1 . TRBV6-5 . CASSYSLANPLIW TGTGCCAGCAGTTATAGCCTGGCGAACCCCTTAATTTGG
TRBJ2-7 . TRBV5-5 TRBD1 CASSLSGGRNYEQYF TGTGCCAGCAGCTTGTCAGGGGGACGCAACTACGAGCAGTACTTC
TRBJ2-7 . TRBV29-1 . CSVVSAGNSYEQYF TGCAGCGTTGTCTCGGCAGGGAATTCCTACGAGCAGTACTTC
TRBJ2-5 . TRBV11-2 TRBD2 CASSLDPLGLGLADQETQYF TGTGCCAGCAGCTTAGACCCCTTAGGGCTAGGACTAGCGGATCAAGAGACCCAGTACTTC
TRBJ1-5 few TRBV20-1 . CSARDQRDSQYQPQHF TGCAGTGCTAGAGATCAGCGTGACTCCCAGTATCAGCCCCAGCATTTT
TRBJ2-3 few TRBV7-9 . CASSQARSTDTQYF TGTGCCAGCAGTCAGGCCCGTAGCACAGATACGCAGTATTTT
TRBJ2-5 . TRBV5-1 TRBD1 CASKNRDRDQETQYF TGCGCCAGCAAAAACCGGGACAGGGATCAAGAGACCCAGTACTTC
TRBJ2-7 few TRBV24-1 TRBD2 CATSGTSGGSYEQYF TGTGCCACCAGTGGTACTAGCGGGGGATCCTACGAGCAGTACTTC
TRBJ2-5 few TRBV2 . CASSFRDPLYF TGTGCCAGCAGTTTCCGGGATCCCCTATACTTC
TRBJ1-2 few TRBV5-1 . CASSAGTTYGYTF TGCGCCAGCAGCGCCGGGACAACCTATGGCTACACCTTC
TRBJ2-7 few TRBV6-2/TRBV6-3 TRBD2 CASSYSKSRLAASYEQYF TGTGCCAGCAGTTACTCGAAGTCGAGACTAGCGGCCTCCTACGAGCAGTACTTC
TRBJ1-5 few TRBV6-2/TRBV6-3 TRBD1 CASSSRGQGIRNQPQHF TGTGCCAGCAGCTCCCGGGGACAGGGGATTCGCAATCAGCCCCAGCATTTT
TRBJ2-3 few TRBV7-9 TRBD2 CASTPRGGNTDTQYF TGTGCCAGCACCCCTCGGGGGGGAAACACAGATACGCAGTATTTT
TRBJ2-4 few TRBV27 TRBD2 CASLGRAQNIQYF TGTGCCAGTCTCGGGAGGGCCCAAAACATTCAGTACTTC
TRBJ2-7 many TRBV20-1 . CSARAVLPYEQYF TGCAGTGCTAGAGCTGTCCTCCCTTACGAGCAGTACTTC
TRBJ2-5 few TRBV12-3/TRBV12-4 . CASSPESAQYF TGTGCCAGCAGCCCGGAGTCGGCCCAGTACTTC
TRBJ2-2 few TRBV11-1 TRBD2 CASKPPLLGLAGSNTGELFF TGTGCCAGCAAACCACCCCTTTTGGGACTAGCGGGATCGAACACCGGGGAGCTGTTTTTT
TRBJ2-6 many TRBV5-1 . CASSVQTGNGANVLTF TGCGCCAGCAGCGTCCAAACAGGGAATGGGGCCAACGTCCTGACTTTC
TRBJ1-2 . TRBV9 . CASTRSGDVGYGYTF TGTGCCAGCACCAGATCAGGGGACGTTGGCTATGGCTACACCTTC
TRBJ2-2 many TRBV11-2 . CASSLVLRALELFF TGTGCCAGCAGCTTAGTCCTCAGGGCCTTGGAGCTGTTTTTT
TRBJ2-3 . TRBV7-2 TRBD1 CASSSSRGQGNLDTQYF TGTGCCAGCAGCTCCTCAAGGGGACAGGGGAATCTCGATACGCAGTATTTT
TRBJ2-1 many TRBV3-1 . CASSQETRLDRPREQFF TGTGCCAGCAGCCAAGAAACACGACTAGACCGCCCCCGGGAGCAGTTCTTC
TRBJ2-4 few TRBV3-1 TRBD2 CASSQEWGLAGASGNIQYF TGTGCCAGCAGCCAAGAGTGGGGACTAGCGGGAGCCTCCGGGAACATTCAGTACTTC
TRBJ2-7 few TRBV3-1 . CASSHRQAYGLYEQYF TGTGCCAGCAGCCATAGGCAGGCTTACGGGCTATACGAGCAGTACTTC
TRBJ1-5 few TRBV20-1 TRBD1 CSAIDRVWNQPQHF TGCAGTGCCATAGACAGGGTCTGGAATCAGCCCCAGCATTTT